The 21 T cell receptor beta chains given below trace back to one sample, sequenced in a study of shared clonotypes between healthy human individuals. The repertoire was sequenced with immunoSEQ multiplex PCR; TCRdb's copy has only in-frame clones and lacks some. The table includes about 610,000 clones, more than 95% detected once. The sample comprised naive CD4+ T cells sorted from blood. Regarding subset: CD45RA+ positively selected. These receptors all stem from a woman between 25 and 40 years old in good health.

This clone has a single count. The J gene is TRBJ1-2, the V gene TRBV27, with unresolved D. The germline V gene has CDR1 MNHEY and CDR2 SMNVEV (reference sequence). The ends were cut back, 7 bases at V and 8 bases at J, with 17 bases in the middle. The CDR3 length is 13 residues. CDR3 DNA sequence: TGTGCCAGCACCTCTCCGGGTGGACGGGGCTACACCTTC. This codes for CASTSPGGRGYTF.

The gene calls are TRBV2 and TRBJ2-7; D uncertain. This CDR3 is 13 amino acids long. V was shortened by 4 bases and J by 9 bases, with 16 bases between the two germline ends. CDR1 and CDR2 (germline): SNHLY, FYNNEI. The DNA of the CDR3 is TGTGCCAGCAGTGCTGGCAGAAAAACGGGGCAGTACTTC. Protein: CASSAGRKTGQYF.

V gene TRBV5-1 combines with J gene TRBJ2-1; the D is unclear. The CDR3 has 12 amino acids. V lost 3 bases to trimming and J lost 7 bases, with 8 bases between them. CDR1 and CDR2 from the germline V gene are SGHRS and YFSETQ. This chain's CDR3 is CASSWPSNEQFF. DNA of the CDR3: TGCGCCAGCAGCTGGCCCAGTAATGAGCAGTTCTTC.

The rearrangement joins TRBV19 to TRBJ1-1, with 11 bases that match TRBD1. V shed 4 bases and J 4 bases; nucleotides not matched to a gene: 17. Germline V gives CDR1 LNHDA, CDR2 SQIVND (reference sequence). The CDR3 contains 19 residues. CDR3 sequence: CASSTPRTGGAGKTTEAFF. The DNA for the CDR3 is TGTGCCAGTAGTACTCCCCGGACAGGGGGCGCGGGTAAAACCACTGAAGCTTTCTTT.

The chain employs TRBV11-2 and TRBJ2-2; 14 bases are shared with TRBD2. Germline CDR1 reads SGHAT; CDR2 reads FQNNGV. CDR3 size: 16 residues. The V segment lost 3 bases and the J segment 7 bases; nucleotides outside the gene matches: 4. For the CDR3, the DNA is TGTGCCAGCAGCTTCGGACTAGCGGGAGGTAACGGGGAGCTGTTTTTT. Translated, it gives CASSFGLAGGNGELFF.

This chain uses TRBV7-8 with TRBJ1-5; 8 bases line up with TRBD1. From germline, CDR1 is SGHVS and CDR2 FQNEAQ. Losses at the gene ends were 5 bases for V and 3 bases for J; bases not matched to a gene: 3. The CDR3 totals 14 residues. The CDR3 bases are TGTGCCAGCAGCCCGACAGGGGCCAATCAGCCCCAGCATTTT. This encodes CASSPTGANQPQHF.

The V gene is TRBV6-5, the J gene TRBJ2-2, with D perhaps matching TRBD1 (5 bases). The length of the CDR3 is 15 residues. Per the germline V gene, CDR1 is MNHEY and CDR2 is SVGAGI. V lost 0 bases and J lost 5, with 10 bases in between. The CDR3 coding sequence is TGTGCCAGCAGTTACTCGAATGGGGCGACCGGGGAGCTGTTTTTT. It encodes CASSYSNGATGELFF.

This clone was observed a single time. The rearrangement links TRBV7-3 to TRBJ2-4; 8 nucleotides line up with TRBD2. Germline assignment: CDR1 SGHTA and CDR2 FQGTGA. CDR3 length: 18 residues. Trimming cost V 5 bases and J 3 bases; bases outside gene matches: 15. CDR3 DNA sequence: TGTGCCAGCAGCCCCCACTATAAGGGACTAGAAGTCAAAAACATTCAGTACTTC. The encoded protein is CASSPHYKGLEVKNIQYF.

This clone appeared a single time. The V and J genes are TRBV10-3 and TRBJ1-5; D gene ambiguous. V was cut by 7 bases and J by 5 bases, with 15 bases left in between. CDR1 ENHRY and CDR2 SYGVKD come from the germline V gene. The CDR3 is 14 amino acids. As DNA, the CDR3 is TGTGCCATCAAGAAGACACCAGGAGATCAGCCCCAGCATTTT. Translation gives CAIKKTPGDQPQHF.

The rearrangement links TRBV18 to TRBJ1-5; D remains ambiguous. Germline lookup yields CDR1 KGHSH and CDR2 LQKENI. The CDR3 is made up of 13 amino acids. V was trimmed by 5 bases and J by 4 bases, leaving 9 bases between them. CDR3 sequence: CASSASLNQPQHF. CDR3 nucleotides: TGTGCCAGCTCAGCTTCGCTAAATCAGCCCCAGCATTTT.

The gene calls are TRBV25-1 and TRBJ2-1; 7 bases match TRBD1. The CDR3 covers 13 residues. V was clipped by 3 bases and J by 7 bases; unmatched bases: 3. Germline V gives CDR1 MGHDK, CDR2 SYGVNS. The CDR3 sequence: CASSETGLNEQFF. CDR3 nucleotide sequence: TGTGCCAGCAGTGAGACAGGGCTAAATGAGCAGTTCTTC. Full variable domain (outside the CDR3, taken from reference TRBV25-1 and TRBJ2-1): EADIYQTPRYLVIGTGKKITLECSQTMGHDKMYWYQQDPGMELHLIHYSYGVNSTEKGDLSSESTVSRIRTEHFPLTLESARPSHTSQYLCASSETGLNEQFFGPGTRLTVL.

Regarding this clone: Other nucleotide sequences in the sample specify the same CDR3. CDR3 coding DNA: TGCGCCAGCAGCTCTGGGACTAGCGGAAGCACAGATACGCAGTATTTT. Its translation: CASSSGTSGSTDTQYF. The chain couples TRBV5-1 to TRBJ2-3, with 11 bases identical to TRBD2. Trimming cost V 3 bases and J 0 bases; bases outside gene matches: 3. The germline V gene encodes CDR1 SGHRS and CDR2 YFSETQ. The CDR3 extends over 16 amino acids.

The chain couples TRBV7-9 to TRBJ1-5, with D perhaps TRBD1 (6 bases). Trimming left V 4 bases short and J 5 bases short, with 12 bases between. Looked up from germline, CDR1 is SEHNR and CDR2 is FQNEAQ (reference sequence). CDR3 length equals 14 residues. The CDR3 spells CASSSTGMDQPQHF. CDR3 DNA: TGTGCCAGCAGCTCCACAGGGATGGATCAGCCCCAGCATTTT. The full variable domain, in which reference TRBV7-9 and TRBJ1-5 provide the parts outside the CDR3, is DTGVSQNPRHKITKRGQNVTFRCDPISEHNRLYWYRQTLGQGPEFLTYFQNEAQLEKSRLLSDRFSAERPKGSFSTLEIQRTEQGDSAMYLCASSSTGMDQPQHFGDGTRLSIL.

The chain uses TRBV2 and TRBJ2-6; 9 positions match TRBD1. The length of the CDR3 is 15 residues. Germline loops: CDR1 SNHLY, CDR2 FYNNEI. V shed 3 bases and J 3 bases; nucleotides not matched to a gene: 0. This chain's CDR3 is CASSETGGGANVLTF. In DNA form, the CDR3 reads TGTGCCAGCAGTGAGACAGGGGGTGGGGCCAACGTCCTGACTTTC.

This clone was detected only once. The junction does not match germline at one end; this may be a read error. J is TRBJ2-1 and V is TRBV2; weak D call: TRBD1 (5 bases). Per the germline V gene, CDR1 is SNHLY and CDR2 is FYNNEI. This CDR3 has 14 amino acids. In DNA, the CDR3 is TGTGCCAGCAGGGAAGGGGTGAAGTGGAATGAGCAGTTCTTC. Translation: CASREGVKWNEQFF.

V gene TRBV2 combines with J gene TRBJ2-3; 8 bases are a match to TRBD2. The length of the CDR3 is 15 residues. J gave up 5 bases and V 7 bases, and 11 bases lay outside the gene matches. Germline V gives CDR1 SNHLY, CDR2 FYNNEI. CDR3 bases: TGTGCCAGCAAACGGCGGGAGGCAGTAATAGATACGCAGTATTTT. Protein sequence: CASKRREAVIDTQYF.

The chain employs TRBV7-2 and TRBJ2-4; possible D gene TRBD2, 5 bases. The V and J ends lost 3 bases and 9 bases respectively, with 12 bases between them. Germline CDR1 SGHTA, CDR2 FQGNSA. This CDR3 spans 13 amino acids. CDR3 residues: CASSLPNRGIQYF. The CDR3 DNA reads TGTGCCAGCAGCTTGCCTAACCGGGGCATTCAGTACTTC.

V usage is TRBV5-1 and J usage is TRBJ2-3; 10 bases align to TRBD1. From germline, CDR1 is SGHRS and CDR2 YFSETQ. After removal of 2 bases from V and 1 base from J, the junction contained 4 bases not matched to a gene. The CDR3 length is 16 residues. The CDR3 coding sequence is TGCGCCAGCAGCTTCCCGGGACAGGGGCGCACAGATACGCAGTATTTT. It is translated as CASSFPGQGRTDTQYF.

This sequence joins TRBV19 and TRBJ1-2; D is uncertain. The CDR3 loop spans 14 amino acids. Germline CDR1 and CDR2: LNHDA and SQIVND (reference sequence). The V gene lost 7 bases and the J gene lost 2 bases, with 14 bases spanning the gap. CDR3 sequence: CASTPRAGNYGYTF. For the CDR3, the DNA is TGTGCCAGTACCCCGCGGGCGGGGAACTATGGCTACACCTTC.

This chain uses TRBV28 with TRBJ1-2, with 11 nucleotides matching TRBD1. The germline CDR1 and CDR2 sequences are MDHEN and SYDVKM. V trimming: 6 bases; J trimming: 7 bases; junction bases outside the gene matches: 4. This CDR3 comprises 13 residues. The CDR3 loop reads CASRRTGGAGYTF. As DNA, the CDR3 is TGTGCCAGCAGGAGGACAGGGGGCGCTGGCTACACCTTC.

This rearrangement joins TRBV2 to TRBJ1-4, with 7 bases identical to TRBD1. Germline-derived CDR1 and CDR2 are SNHLY and FYNNEI. The junction had 5 bases not matched to a gene; V was cut back by 6 bases and J by 4 bases. The CDR3 consists of 14 residues. The CDR3 spells CASRFTGDNEKLFF. The CDR3 nucleotides are TGTGCCAGCAGATTTACAGGGGATAATGAAAAACTGTTTTTT.